Given below is one T cell receptor beta chain in context. No antigen is known for it. An approximately 220 ng quantity of DNA, roughly 29,000 T cell genomes, went into the sorted-subset replicate PCRs. Using immunoSEQ multiplex PCR, the repertoire was profiled, and TCRdb retains in-frame clones only, with some absent. This sample carries some 500,000 clones, around 95% of them seen once, and the ten largest clones take 0.055% to 0.075%. The entry originates in a study of shared clonotypes between healthy human individuals. Study-wide background: Each donor contributed plates that comprised three CD4 naive, three CD4 memory, two CD8 naive and one CD8 memory.

Study observations and caveats: The authors sampled blood alone, and tissue repertoires likely differ. Lower generation probabilities were found for non-shared clonotypes than for those shared by all four donors.

The CDR3 loop spans 17 amino acids. Germline CDR1 and CDR2: GTSNPN and SVGIG (reference sequence). The source is a woman aged 30 to 39 in good health. Sequenced material: naive CD4+ T cells sorted from blood. Subset defined: CD45RA+ positively selected. This chain joins TRBV30 and TRBJ2-5; 16 positions agree with TRBD2. The last part of the DNA fits TRBJ2-7 better; the J call may be wrong. The CDR3 sequence: CAWSGGTSGRGFYEQYF. The CDR3 DNA is TGTGCCTGGAGTGGGGGGACTAGCGGGAGGGGATTCTACGAGCAGTACTTC.